A selection of T cell receptor beta chains follows, all from one sample in a study of control samples from healthy donors and cancer patients. TCRdb's copy holds only in-frame clones and misses some; the assay was immunoSEQ multiplex PCR. The data hold approximately 150,000 clones, with approximately 94% observed a single time. Sequencing was performed on blood. These receptor sequences come from a man aged 35 to 55 in good health. The CDR3 runs from the conserved cysteine through the conserved F or W. D genes are given only for firm matches. Clone size is shown for a subset of rows, as once, few, many or a class of expanded clone.

size: -
V: TRBV6-2/TRBV6-3
D: -
J: TRBJ1-1
DNA: TGTGCCAGCAGTCGCCGGACGATGAACACTGAAGCTTTCTTT
CDR3: CASSRRTMNTEAFF

size: -
V: TRBV24-1
D: TRBD1
J: TRBJ1-2
DNA: TGTGCCACCAGTGATTTGTATCAGGGGGGCTATGGCTACACCTTC
CDR3: CATSDLYQGGYGYTF

size: few
V: TRBV9
D: TRBD1
J: TRBJ1-5
DNA: TGTGCCAGCAGCGTGACAGGGTCGAGCAATCAGCCCCAGCATTTT
CDR3: CASSVTGSSNQPQHF

size: -
V: TRBV4-1
D: -
J: TRBJ2-1
DNA: TGCGCCAGCACGCGGGTTAGCGGATCCTACAATGAGCAGTTCTTC
CDR3: CASTRVSGSYNEQFF

size: once
V: TRBV27
D: -
J: TRBJ1-4
DNA: TGTGCCAGCAGGTCTGGGATTTACTCGGATGAAAAACTGTTTTTT
CDR3: CASRSGIYSDEKLFF

size: -
V: TRBV7-8
D: TRBD1
J: TRBJ1-1
DNA: TGTGCCAGCAGCTTAGCGCTCATTGAGACAGGGGTTACTGAAGCTTTCTTT
CDR3: CASSLALIETGVTEAFF

size: -
V: TRBV27
D: -
J: TRBJ1-1
DNA: TGTGCCAGCAGTTTATGGGCGGCCTACGTGGACACTGAAGCTTTCTTT
CDR3: CASSLWAAYVDTEAFF

size: -
V: TRBV27
D: -
J: TRBJ1-6
DNA: TGTGCCAGCAGTTTATGGGCAGGGACATTATATAATTCACCCCTCCACTTT
CDR3: CASSLWAGTLYNSPLHF

size: -
V: TRBV19
D: -
J: TRBJ1-1
DNA: TGTGCCAGTAGTCCGGGGCAGGAAGCTTTCTTT
CDR3: CASSPGQEAFF

size: -
V: TRBV7-2
D: -
J: TRBJ2-2
DNA: TGTGCCAGCAGCTTCGGCGTGGAGCTAAACACCGGGGAGCTGTTTTTT
CDR3: CASSFGVELNTGELFF

size: -
V: TRBV2
D: -
J: TRBJ2-7
DNA: TGTGCCAGCAGTGACGGTTCCTACGAGCAGTACTTC
CDR3: CASSDGSYEQYF

size: -
V: TRBV3-1/TRBV3-2
D: -
J: TRBJ1-5
DNA: TGTGCCAGCAGCCTTAAGTACGGGGTTCAGCATTTT
CDR3: CASSLKYGVQHF

size: -
V: TRBV9
D: TRBD2
J: TRBJ2-7
DNA: TGTGCCAGCAGCATAACTAGCGGGGGGGCCTACGAGCAGTACTTC
CDR3: CASSITSGGAYEQYF

size: -
V: TRBV16
D: -
J: TRBJ2-3
DNA: TGTGCCAGCAGCCAAAATTCAGGGAATGTGGATACGCAGTATTTT
CDR3: CASSQNSGNVDTQYF

size: -
V: TRBV20-1
D: -
J: TRBJ2-5
DNA: TGCAGTGCTAGTAAGAGTGGAGAGACCCAGTACTTC
CDR3: CSASKSGETQYF

size: -
V: TRBV13
D: TRBD2
J: TRBJ2-1
DNA: TGTGCCAGCAGCCCCCGGACTAGCGGGATCTGGGAGCAGTTCTTC
CDR3: CASSPRTSGIWEQFF

size: -
V: TRBV30
D: -
J: TRBJ1-3
DNA: TGTGCCTGGAGTGTACCGGCAGCAAAAACTATCCTCTCTGGAAACACCATATATTTT
CDR3: CAWSVPAAKTILSGNTIYF

size: few
V: TRBV7-3
D: -
J: TRBJ1-6
DNA: TGTGCCAGCAGCTTACGAGGGGCAGGGAACTCACCCCTCCACTTT
CDR3: CASSLRGAGNSPLHF

size: -
V: TRBV5-4
D: -
J: TRBJ1-3
DNA: TGTGCCAGCAGCTTGGGGGGCGTAATCTCTGGAAACACCATATATTTT
CDR3: CASSLGGVISGNTIYF

size: once
V: TRBV7-9
D: -
J: TRBJ1-1
DNA: TGTGCCAGCAGTCTTGGGCAGTCAGACACTGAAGCTTTCTTT
CDR3: CASSLGQSDTEAFF

size: -
V: TRBV6-2/TRBV6-3
D: TRBD2
J: TRBJ2-3
DNA: TGTGCCAGCAGTTTCCTGGGACTAGCGGGAGTGAGAGATACGCAGTATTTT
CDR3: CASSFLGLAGVRDTQYF

size: -
V: TRBV15
D: -
J: TRBJ1-1
DNA: TGTGCCACCAGCAGAGATGGAATTGACAGTAGCACTGAAGCTTTCTTT
CDR3: CATSRDGIDSSTEAFF

size: -
V: TRBV29-1
D: -
J: TRBJ1-5
DNA: TGCAGCGTTGGACCCAAGGGTAGCAATCAGCCCCAGCATTTT
CDR3: CSVGPKGSNQPQHF

size: -
V: TRBV5-4
D: TRBD2
J: TRBJ2-3
DNA: TGTGCCAGCAGCTTAGCGGGAGGGGAGACAGATACGCAGTATTTT
CDR3: CASSLAGGETDTQYF

size: -
V: TRBV6-6
D: -
J: TRBJ1-1
DNA: TGTGCCAGCAGTTACTCTGGCATGAACACTGAAGCTTTCTTT
CDR3: CASSYSGMNTEAFF

size: -
V: TRBV11-2
D: TRBD1
J: TRBJ2-1
DNA: TGTGCCAGCAGCACAATACAGGGGCATGAGCAGTTCTTC
CDR3: CASSTIQGHEQFF

size: -
V: TRBV2
D: -
J: TRBJ1-3
DNA: TGTGCCAGCAGCTGGAATAGTTGGGTTGAAAACACCATATATTTT
CDR3: CASSWNSWVENTIYF

size: -
V: TRBV28
D: -
J: TRBJ1-1
DNA: TGTGCCAGCAGTATAGAGGCTGAAGCTTTCTTT
CDR3: CASSIEAEAFF

size: -
V: TRBV6-5
D: -
J: TRBJ1-2
DNA: TGTGCCAGCAGTTACGGCGCGGGGGCGGTCTATGGCTACACCTTC
CDR3: CASSYGAGAVYGYTF

size: -
V: TRBV19
D: -
J: TRBJ1-5
DNA: TGTGCCAGTAGTCCCCCGACAGGTCTCAATCAGCCCCAGCATTTT
CDR3: CASSPPTGLNQPQHF

size: -
V: TRBV15
D: TRBD1
J: TRBJ1-6
DNA: TGTGCCACCAGCAGAGATTCGACAGGGAATTCACCCCTCCACTTT
CDR3: CATSRDSTGNSPLHF

size: -
V: TRBV5-1
D: TRBD1
J: TRBJ2-1
DNA: TGCGCCAGTATAAAGGGGTCGGTCGAGGACAGGGTGGGTAATGAGCAGTTCTTC
CDR3: CASIKGSVEDRVGNEQFF

size: -
V: TRBV27
D: -
J: TRBJ2-1
DNA: TGTGCCAGCAGTTTATCTGGGACACCTTATTACAATGAGCAGTTCTTC
CDR3: CASSLSGTPYYNEQFF